This passage covers 30 T cell receptor beta chains from one sample sequenced in a study of T cell changes during pregnancy in multiple sclerosis. Sequencing was performed with immunoSEQ multiplex PCR; in TCRdb, only in-frame clones are kept and a portion is missing. This sample has about 100,000 clones, with 94% found just once. Sequencing was performed on peripheral blood, taken before pregnancy. The receptors here all came from a female donor with multiple sclerosis, enrolled in a pregnancy study.

V is TRBV28 and J is TRBJ2-7, with a possible D match to TRBD1 (5 bases). The V gene's germline CDR1 is MDHEN and CDR2 SYDVKM. The CDR3 totals 14 residues. V was shortened by 3 bases and J by 2 bases, with 11 bases between the two germline ends. The CDR3 is CASSLAGLPYEQYF. The CDR3 region has the DNA TGTGCCAGCAGTTTGGCAGGGCTACCCTACGAGCAGTACTTC.

This chain joins TRBV4-1 and TRBJ2-2, with a weak D call TRBD1 (5 bases). V lost 6 bases to trimming and J lost 5 bases, with 13 bases between them. The V gene's germline CDR1 is MGHRA and CDR2 YSYEKL. The CDR3 runs 14 residues. CDR3 amino acids: CASRVQVMTGELFF. Here the CDR3 DNA reads TGCGCCAGCAGGGTACAGGTGATGACCGGGGAGCTGTTTTTT.

The rearrangement links TRBV5-1 to TRBJ2-3, with 14 positions matching TRBD2. CDR1 is SGHRS and CDR2 is YFSETQ in the germline V gene. The V gene end was trimmed by 4 bases and the J gene end by 1 base; junction bases not matched to a gene: 8. The CDR3 runs 18 residues. CDR3 sequence reads: CASSPRTSGRFGTDTQYF. In nucleotides, the CDR3 is TGCGCCAGCAGCCCGAGGACTAGCGGGAGGTTTGGCACAGATACGCAGTATTTT.

The rearrangement joins TRBV29-1 to TRBJ2-3, with 7 bases that match TRBD1. The germline gives CDR1 SQVTM, CDR2 ANQGSEA. This CDR3 contains 14 residues. V was clipped by 8 bases and J by 4 bases; unmatched bases: 12. CDR3 DNA sequence: TGCAGCACTAGGGGGCAGTTTGACGCAGATACGCAGTATTTT. Protein: CSTRGQFDADTQYF.

The chain is built from TRBV2 and TRBJ2-2; D might be TRBD2 (5 bases). V gave up 8 bases and J gave up 4 bases, with 14 bases separating them. This CDR3 is 14 amino acids long. Germline V lookup: CDR1 SNHLY, CDR2 FYNNEI. The DNA of the CDR3 is TGTGCCAGCGGAAGGCCAGAGGGCACCGGGGAGCTGTTTTTT. This codes for CASGRPEGTGELFF.

In its sample, this clone was seen a few times. V gene TRBV6-5 combines with J gene TRBJ1-1; D is unclear. CDR1 is MNHEY, CDR2 SVGAGI, per germline. Trimming cost V 2 bases and J 1 base, with 14 bases left between them. The CDR3 is 16 residues long. CDR3 amino acids: CASSYERAAGNTEAFF. The CDR3, as DNA: TGTGCCAGCAGTTACGAACGGGCGGCGGGGAACACTGAAGCTTTCTTT.

This chain joins TRBV30 and TRBJ1-1; no reliable D call. The germline CDR1 and CDR2 sequences are GTSNPN and SVGIG (reference sequence). The CDR3 is 13 residues long. Trimming left V 4 bases short and J 0 bases short, with 9 bases between. CDR3 bases: TGTGCCTGGATAGATCTGCTGAACACTGAAGCTTTCTTT. Translated: CAWIDLLNTEAFF.

The gene calls are TRBV4-2 and TRBJ2-1; the D gene is possibly TRBD2 (6 bases). This CDR3 contains 13 residues. Deletions cut 2 bases from V and 9 bases from J, with 11 bases between. Germline CDR1 reads LGHNA; CDR2 reads YNFKEQ. CDR3 nucleotides: TGTGCCAGCAGCCAATCGGACTACGGTGAGCAGTTCTTC. Its translation: CASSQSDYGEQFF.

The chain uses TRBV6-1 and TRBJ2-7; no clear D gene. The CDR3 contains 11 residues. With 6 bases removed from V and 7 bases from J, the gap between germline ends came to 10 bases. Germline values: CDR1 MNHNS, CDR2 SASEGT. The chain's CDR3 is CASRLMREQYF. The CDR3 DNA sequence: TGTGCCAGCAGGTTAATGCGGGAGCAGTACTTC.

The V gene is TRBV7-2, the J gene TRBJ2-3; TRBD2 aligns across 10 bases. Per germline, CDR1 SGHTA and CDR2 FQGNSA. The CDR3 runs 16 residues. Trimming cost V 1 base and J 6 bases; bases outside gene matches: 7. The CDR3 loop reads CASSLGASGRIDTQYF. For the CDR3, the DNA is TGTGCCAGCAGCTTAGGGGCTAGCGGGAGAATCGATACGCAGTATTTT.

This chain joins TRBV19 and TRBJ2-1; TRBD1 aligns across 8 bases. The V segment lost 8 bases and the J segment 11 bases; nucleotides outside the gene matches: 8. This CDR3 is built from 12 residues. Germline CDR1 reads LNHDA; CDR2 reads SQIVND (reference sequence). The CDR3 sequence is CASGQGPQQQFF. CDR3 coding DNA: TGTGCCAGTGGACAGGGTCCCCAACAGCAGTTCTTC.

The rearrangement links TRBV7-2 to TRBJ1-5, with no clear D. Trimming cost V 3 bases and J 3 bases, with 9 bases left between them. Germline CDR1 SGHTA, CDR2 FQGNSA. The CDR3 has 14 amino acids. Here the CDR3 reads CASSFPGVNQPQHF. CDR3 sequence (DNA): TGTGCCAGCAGCTTCCCCGGGGTCAATCAGCCCCAGCATTTT.

This clone has just one count. The gene calls are TRBV5-1 and TRBJ1-2; the match to TRBD1 covers 7 bases. Trimming removed 7 bases from V and 2 bases from J; junction bases left unmatched: 5. This CDR3 has 13 amino acids. Per the germline V gene, CDR1 is SGHRS and CDR2 is YFSETQ. CDR3 protein: CASFAGGNYGYTF. CDR3 nucleotide sequence: TGCGCCAGCTTCGCAGGGGGGAACTATGGCTACACCTTC.

The chain employs TRBV7-9 and TRBJ2-7; 11 bases map to TRBD2. V shed 2 bases and J 4 bases; nucleotides not matched to a gene: 16. Looked up from germline, CDR1 is SEHNR and CDR2 is FQNEAQ (reference sequence). This CDR3 has 19 residues. CDR3 DNA sequence: TGTGCCAGCAGCTTATGGTCGGCAGCACCGGGACTAGCGGCATACGAGCAGTACTTC. Translating it yields CASSLWSAAPGLAAYEQYF. Together with reference TRBV7-9 and TRBJ2-7, the CDR3 gives the full variable domain: DTGVSQNPRHKITKRGQNVTFRCDPISEHNRLYWYRQTLGQGPEFLTYFQNEAQLEKSRLLSDRFSAERPKGSFSTLEIQRTEQGDSAMYLCASSLWSAAPGLAAYEQYFGPGTRLTVT.

This clone has only one observation. The genes are TRBV6-1 and TRBJ2-2; D gene ambiguous. The germline CDR1 and CDR2 sequences are MNHNS and SASEGT. Deletions cut 0 bases from V and 3 bases from J, with 8 bases between. The CDR3 has 15 amino acids. The CDR3 reads CASSEAPRYTGELFF. The CDR3 DNA reads as TGTGCCAGCAGTGAAGCTCCCAGGTACACCGGGGAGCTGTTTTTT.

The V and J genes are TRBV5-1 and TRBJ2-7, with a possible D match to TRBD2 (6 bases). Germline CDR1 is SGHRS and CDR2 is YFSETQ. The CDR3 is made up of 13 amino acids. V dropped 0 bases and J dropped 4 bases, with 8 bases sitting between them. The CDR3 nucleotides read TGCGCCAGCAGCTTGGGGGACTGGTACGAGCAGTACTTC. The encoded protein is CASSLGDWYEQYF.

The chain carries TRBV15 and TRBJ1-5, with TRBD1 matching over 9 bases. Germline assignment: CDR1 LNHNV and CDR2 YYDKDF (reference sequence). The CDR3 covers 17 residues. Unmatched junction bases numbered 9, after V lost 3 bases and J lost 3 bases. Here the CDR3 reads CATSRMGGTGNNQPQHF. The CDR3 DNA reads TGTGCCACCAGCAGGATGGGGGGGACAGGGAACAATCAGCCCCAGCATTTT.

V usage is TRBV30 and J usage is TRBJ1-1; D is uncertain. The CDR3 length is 12 residues. Germline V gene data show CDR1 as GTSNPN and CDR2 as SVGIG (reference sequence). V lost 4 bases and J lost 4, with 10 bases in between. The CDR3 DNA is TGTGCCTGGACTTTCGGGGTCACTGAAGCTTTCTTT. As protein: CAWTFGVTEAFF. The variable domain in full, completed from reference TRBV30 and TRBJ1-1, reads SQTIHQWPATLVQPVGSPLSLECTVEGTSNPNLYWYRQAAGRGLQLLFYSVGIGQISSEVPQNLSASRPQDRQFILSSKKLLLSDSGFYLCAWTFGVTEAFFGQGTRLTVV.

The J gene is TRBJ2-7, the V gene TRBV9; weak D call: TRBD1 (5 bases). The germline V and J ends were trimmed by 1 base and 13 bases, with 15 bases remaining between them. The germline V gene encodes CDR1 SGDLS and CDR2 YYNGEE. The CDR3 spans 12 residues. The CDR3 loop is CASSVSSGHQYF. Written as DNA, the CDR3 is TGTGCCAGCAGCGTAAGTTCCGGACATCAATACTTC.

The gene calls are TRBV19 and TRBJ1-1; D might be TRBD1 (6 bases). The length of the CDR3 is 14 residues. The germline gives CDR1 LNHDA, CDR2 SQIVND (reference sequence). The V gene lost 5 bases and the J gene lost 1 base, with 11 bases spanning the gap. CDR3 sequence: CASSWGHPNTEAFF. CDR3 nucleotide sequence: TGTGCCAGTAGTTGGGGACACCCGAACACTGAAGCTTTCTTT.

This chain joins TRBV19 and TRBJ1-2; D gene ambiguous. V was pared by 5 bases and J by 4 bases, with 17 bases between. Looked up from germline, CDR1 is LNHDA and CDR2 is SQIVND (reference sequence). The CDR3 consists of 15 residues. CDR3: CASSRSTARSYGYTF. The CDR3 DNA sequence: TGTGCCAGTAGTCGATCTACCGCCAGGTCCTATGGCTACACCTTC.

This chain links TRBV7-8 with TRBJ1-2; a possible D gene is TRBD1 (6 bases). The CDR3 length is 14 residues. Germline CDR1 reads SGHVS; CDR2 reads FQNEAQ. Trimming removed 5 bases at V and 4 bases at J, with 14 bases between. CDR3 sequence: CASSRGQQAYGYTF. The CDR3, as DNA: TGTGCCAGCAGCCGAGGACAGCAGGCCTATGGCTACACCTTC.

The V gene is TRBV7-9, the J gene TRBJ2-1; 16 nucleotides align to TRBD2. Losses at the gene ends were 4 bases for V and 1 base for J; bases not matched to a gene: 7. The CDR3 runs 19 residues. CDR1 is SEHNR and CDR2 is FQNEAQ in the germline V gene (reference sequence). The CDR3 here is CASSSGGLAGGPSYNEQFF. The CDR3 DNA is TGTGCCAGCAGCTCCGGGGGACTAGCGGGAGGGCCATCCTACAATGAGCAGTTCTTC.

The rearrangement joins TRBV15 to TRBJ1-4; possible D gene TRBD1, 6 bases. V was clipped by 3 bases and J by 8 bases, with 10 bases between them. The CDR3 contains 13 residues. Germline assignment: CDR1 LNHNV and CDR2 YYDKDF (reference sequence). CDR3 DNA: TGTGCCACCAGCAGGGGGGCAGGAGAAAAACTGTTTTTT. It yields the protein CATSRGAGEKLFF.

This clone has only one observation. The chain joins TRBV18 to TRBJ1-2; TRBD1 aligns across 9 bases. This CDR3 contains 14 residues. CDR1 KGHSH and CDR2 LQKENI come from the germline V gene. Germline trimming cut 6 bases from V and 4 bases from J; bases unmatched to any gene: 6. The CDR3 sequence is CASSRDRESYGYTF. The CDR3 region has the DNA TGTGCCAGCTCGAGGGACAGGGAGAGCTATGGCTACACCTTC.

The CDR3 DNA reads as TGTGCCAGCAGCTTAGGTCGGGGAGGTGAGCAGTTCTTC. This codes for CASSLGRGGEQFF. The chain carries TRBV5-6 and TRBJ2-1, with TRBD2 as a possible D gene (6 bases). V was cut by 2 bases and J by 9 bases, with 12 bases left in between. CDR3 length equals 13 residues. Germline V CDR1 and CDR2: SGHDT, YYEEEE. The whole variable domain, filled in from reference TRBV5-6 and TRBJ2-1, reads DAGVTQSPTHLIKTRGQQVTLRCSPKSGHDTVSWYQQALGQGPQFIFQYYEEEERQRGNFPDRFSGHQFPNYSSELNVNALLLGDSALYLCASSLGRGGEQFFGPGTRLTVL.

The gene calls are TRBV5-6 and TRBJ1-2; perhaps TRBD1 as D (6 bases). This CDR3 has 14 residues. Germline V lookup: CDR1 SGHDT, CDR2 YYEEEE. V was shortened by 7 bases and J by 2 bases, with 15 bases between the two germline ends. The CDR3 nucleotides read TGTGCCAGCTTCAGTCGGCAGGGGAACTATGGCTACACCTTC. Translation gives CASFSRQGNYGYTF.

The rearrangement links TRBV7-9 to TRBJ1-2; D gene uncertain. The CDR3 runs 13 residues. Germline V gene sequence: CDR1 SEHNR, CDR2 FQNEAQ (reference sequence). Trimming left V 5 bases short and J 7 bases short, with 14 bases between. Here the CDR3 DNA reads TGTGCCAGCAGCCTCGGATCCGGGTTTGGCTACACCTTC. Translated: CASSLGSGFGYTF.

This clone was detected only a few times. This chain's CDR3 is CASSLSQSTDTQYF. The DNA of the CDR3 is TGTGCCAGCAGCTTAAGTCAGAGCACAGATACGCAGTATTTT. The V call is TRBV7-9, the J call TRBJ2-3; no reliable D call. The V end lost 2 bases, the J end lost 0 bases, and 6 bases lay between the germline ends. The CDR3 covers 14 residues. Germline CDR1 is SEHNR and CDR2 is FQNEAQ (reference sequence).

The chain combines TRBV9 with TRBJ1-1; D gene uncertain. The ends were cut back, 0 bases at V and 1 base at J, with 7 bases in the middle. CDR3 length: 14 amino acids. Germline lookup yields CDR1 SGDLS and CDR2 YYNGEE. CDR3 DNA sequence: TGTGCCAGCAGCGTAGAGCCCGGGAACACTGAAGCTTTCTTT. Translation: CASSVEPGNTEAFF. Supplemented by reference TRBV9 and TRBJ1-1, the full variable domain reads DSGVTQTPKHLITATGQRVTLRCSPRSGDLSVYWYQQSLDQGLQFLIQYYNGEERAKGNILERFSAQQFPDLHSELNLSSLELGDSALYFCASSVEPGNTEAFFGQGTRLTVV.